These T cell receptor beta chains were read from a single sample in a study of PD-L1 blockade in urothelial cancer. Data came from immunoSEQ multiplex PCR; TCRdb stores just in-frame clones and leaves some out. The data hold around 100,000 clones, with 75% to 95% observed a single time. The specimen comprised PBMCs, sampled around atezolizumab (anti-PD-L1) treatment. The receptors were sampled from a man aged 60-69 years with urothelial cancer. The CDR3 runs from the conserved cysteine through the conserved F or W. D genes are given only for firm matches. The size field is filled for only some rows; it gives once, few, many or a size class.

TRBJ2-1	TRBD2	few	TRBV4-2	CASSPAGSGGYNEQFF	TGTGCCAGCAGCCCGGCAGGAAGCGGGGGGTACAATGAGCAGTTCTTC
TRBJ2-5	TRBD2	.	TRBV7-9	CASSYWWGGRLGTQYF	TGTGCCAGCAGCTACTGGTGGGGCGGGAGGCTGGGGACCCAGTACTTC
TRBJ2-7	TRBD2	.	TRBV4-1	CASSQPGLADYEQYF	TGCGCCAGCAGCCAACCGGGACTAGCAGACTACGAGCAGTACTTC
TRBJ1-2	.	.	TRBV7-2	CASSLGGRGSNYGYTF	TGTGCCAGCAGCTTAGGAGGACGAGGGTCCAACTATGGCTACACCTTC
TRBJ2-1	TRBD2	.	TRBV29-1	CSVEVRGGRIHEQFF	TGCAGCGTTGAGGTCCGGGGCGGGAGAATTCATGAGCAGTTCTTC
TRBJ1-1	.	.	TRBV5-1	CASSLGARKNTEAFF	TGCGCCAGCAGCTTGGGCGCTAGGAAGAACACTGAAGCTTTCTTT
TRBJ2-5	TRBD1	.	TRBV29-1	CSARQGFQETQYF	TGCAGCGCCCGACAGGGATTCCAAGAGACCCAGTACTTC
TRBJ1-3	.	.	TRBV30	CAWSAGSDTIYF	TGTGCCTGGAGTGCGGGGTCAGACACCATATATTTT
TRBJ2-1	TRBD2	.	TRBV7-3	CASGPFGGGRNEQFF	TGTGCCAGCGGCCCCTTCGGGGGGGGGCGCAATGAGCAGTTCTTC
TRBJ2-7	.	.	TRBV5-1	CASAKNSAEGYEQYF	TGCGCCAGCGCCAAGAATAGCGCCGAGGGCTACGAGCAGTACTTC
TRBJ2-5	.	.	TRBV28	CASSPPSQETQYF	TGTGCCAGCAGTCCCCCATCCCAAGAGACCCAGTACTTC
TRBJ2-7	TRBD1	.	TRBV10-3	CAISEVQGPSYEQYF	TGTGCCATCAGTGAAGTACAGGGGCCCTCCTACGAGCAGTACTTC
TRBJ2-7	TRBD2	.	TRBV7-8	CASSLIAGKYEQYF	TGTGCCAGCAGCCTTATAGCGGGAAAGTACGAGCAGTACTTC
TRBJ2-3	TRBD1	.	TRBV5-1	CASSLRPGTGLSDTQYF	TGCGCCAGCAGCCTACGTCCCGGGACAGGTCTGTCAGATACGCAGTATTTT
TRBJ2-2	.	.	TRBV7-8	CASSLVSPGELFF	TGTGCCAGCAGCTTAGTCTCCCCCGGGGAGCTGTTTTTT
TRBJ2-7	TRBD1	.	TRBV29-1	CSAGDSGSYEQYF	TGCAGCGCCGGGGACAGTGGCTCCTACGAGCAGTACTTC
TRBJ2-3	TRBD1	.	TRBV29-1	CSVIRDRGTDTQYF	TGCAGCGTCATCCGGGACAGGGGCACAGATACGCAGTATTTT
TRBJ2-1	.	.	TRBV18	CASSPRRVNEQFF	TGTGCCAGCTCACCACGCAGGGTAAATGAGCAGTTCTTC
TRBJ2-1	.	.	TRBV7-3	CASSHRDTPYNEQFF	TGTGCCAGCAGCCACCGGGACACACCCTACAATGAGCAGTTCTTC
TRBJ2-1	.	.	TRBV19	CASSPDRVRNEQFF	TGTGCCAGTAGTCCAGACCGAGTCAGGAATGAGCAGTTCTTC
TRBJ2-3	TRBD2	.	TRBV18	CASSPPTSVTSTDTQYF	TGTGCCAGCTCACCGCCTACTAGCGTCACTTCCACAGATACGCAGTATTTT
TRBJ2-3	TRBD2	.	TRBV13	CASSSRGGALADTQYF	TGTGCCAGCAGCTCACGGGGAGGGGCTCTCGCAGATACGCAGTATTTT
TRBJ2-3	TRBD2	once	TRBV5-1	CASSLSGLGTTNTDTQYF	TGCGCCAGCAGCTTGTCGGGACTCGGGACTACCAACACAGATACGCAGTATTTT
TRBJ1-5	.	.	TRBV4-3	CASSPDWGDRVNQPQHF	TGCGCCAGCAGCCCCGATTGGGGGGATCGGGTCAATCAGCCCCAGCATTTT
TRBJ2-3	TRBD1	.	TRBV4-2	CASRTPQGDTQYF	TGTGCCAGCAGGACTCCACAGGGGGATACGCAGTATTTT
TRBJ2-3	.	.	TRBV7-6	CASSLKTAYTDTQYF	TGTGCCAGCAGCTTAAAGACAGCTTACACAGATACGCAGTATTTT
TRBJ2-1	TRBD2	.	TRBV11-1	CASSSWTSGYNEQFF	TGTGCCAGCAGCTCGTGGACTAGCGGGTACAATGAGCAGTTCTTC
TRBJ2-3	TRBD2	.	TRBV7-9	CASSLESGRHTDTQYF	TGTGCCAGCAGCTTGGAAAGCGGGAGGCACACAGATACGCAGTATTTT
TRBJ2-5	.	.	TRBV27	CASRVVGGHQETQYF	TGTGCCAGCAGGGTTGTTGGCGGGCACCAAGAGACCCAGTACTTC
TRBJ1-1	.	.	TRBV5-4	CASSLKNRVNTEAFF	TGTGCCAGCAGCCTCAAAAACAGGGTGAACACTGAAGCTTTCTTT
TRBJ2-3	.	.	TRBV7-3	CASSSNPGDTQYF	TGTGCCAGCAGCTCCAACCCGGGGGATACGCAGTATTTT
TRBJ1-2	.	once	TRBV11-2	CASSLGGVKNYGYTF	TGTGCCAGCAGCTTAGGGGGGGTAAAAAACTATGGCTACACCTTC